A single sample gave rise to the 14 T cell receptor beta chains below, sequenced in a study of blood T cell repertoires in COVID-19. The table came from immunoSEQ multiplex PCR; TCRdb's copy has only in-frame clones and leaves some out. This sample has under 200,000 clones, with roughly 81% found just once. Sequenced sample: peripheral blood. These receptor sequences come from a woman older than 75 with acute or convalescent COVID-19.

The chain recombines TRBV1 with TRBJ1-2. TRBV1 is given as a pseudogene. CDR3 length: 15 residues. The CDR3 DNA reads as TGCACCAGCAGCCGGATAGGGGAGGATTACTATGGCTACACCTTC. As protein: CTSSRIGEDYYGYTF.

The V and J genes are TRBV14 and TRBJ1-1; D is perhaps TRBD1 (6 bases). The length of the CDR3 is 13 residues. V was trimmed by 2 bases and J by 10 bases, leaving 14 bases between them. Germline CDR1 and CDR2: SGHDN and FVKESK. CDR3 bases: TGTGCCAGCAGCCAATCCAGGGGTTATGGAGCTTTCTTT. Encoded protein: CASSQSRGYGAFF.

Turning to this clone: This sample includes further DNA sequences coding for the same CDR3. This chain links TRBV7-9 with TRBJ1-5, with 8 nucleotides matching TRBD1. The CDR3 is 15 amino acids. Looked up from germline, CDR1 is SEHNR and CDR2 is FQNEAQ (reference sequence). V lost 1 base and J lost 3; bases outside the gene matches: 2. CDR3 DNA sequence: TGTGCCAGCAGCTTAGGGACAGGGATCAATCAGCCCCAGCATTTT. Translating gives CASSLGTGINQPQHF.

This clone was detected once. The J gene is TRBJ2-3, the V gene TRBV2; 8 positions match TRBD1. Trimming at V came to 8 bases and at J to 2 bases, leaving 12 bases not matched to a gene. CDR1 is SNHLY and CDR2 is FYNNEI in the germline V gene. The CDR3 is 16 residues long. CDR3 sequence reads: CASLRGTGRYTDTQYF. CDR3 sequence (DNA): TGTGCCAGCCTTAGGGGGACAGGCCGTTACACAGATACGCAGTATTTT.

The V gene is TRBV6-5, the J gene TRBJ1-2; D is undetermined. Germline lookup yields CDR1 MNHEY and CDR2 SVGAGI. The CDR3 loop spans 14 amino acids. V was clipped by 4 bases and J by 2 bases, with 11 bases between them. CDR3: CASSSPNRNYGYTF. CDR3 bases: TGTGCCAGCAGTTCCCCAAACAGAAACTATGGCTACACCTTC.

The chain links TRBV7-8 to TRBJ1-4, with TRBD1 as a possible D gene (6 bases). CDR3 size: 16 residues. Trimming pared 5 bases from V and 6 bases from J, leaving 19 bases between. Germline V gives CDR1 SGHVS, CDR2 FQNEAQ. The CDR3 reads CASSPVLGRGDEKLFF. The CDR3, as DNA: TGTGCCAGCAGCCCCGTCCTGGGCAGGGGCGATGAAAAACTGTTTTTT.

CDR3 DNA sequence: TGTGCCAGTAAAACGGGAACACTTGCTAATGAAAAACTGTTTTTT. Amino acid sequence: CASKTGTLANEKLFF. The rearrangement uses TRBV19 and TRBJ1-4; D is uncertain. CDR3 size: 15 residues. CDR1 is LNHDA and CDR2 is SQIVND in the germline V gene (reference sequence). V shed 7 bases and J shed 3 bases, with 15 bases lying between them.

This CDR3 is CSVWRPKRDTGELFF. CDR3 coding DNA: TGCAGCGTTTGGCGACCGAAGAGGGACACCGGGGAGCTGTTTTTT. V usage is TRBV29-1 and J usage is TRBJ2-2; D may be TRBD2 (5 bases). Germline lookup yields CDR1 SQVTM and CDR2 ANQGSEA. The V end was cut by 5 bases, the J end by 3 bases, with 16 bases between. The CDR3 has 15 amino acids.

This chain connects TRBV5-1 to TRBJ1-2, with 9 bases identical to TRBD1. The CDR3 loop spans 17 amino acids. Germline CDR1 and CDR2: SGHRS and YFSETQ. V shed 4 bases and J 5 bases; nucleotides not matched to a gene: 15. The CDR3: CASSPGTGRSEAYGYTF. CDR3 DNA sequence: TGCGCCAGCAGCCCAGGGACAGGGAGGTCGGAAGCTTATGGCTACACCTTC.

The chain has TRBV10-3 and TRBJ2-2, with TRBD2 matching over 7 bases. This CDR3 is 14 amino acids long. Germline loops: CDR1 ENHRY, CDR2 SYGVKD. J was trimmed by 7 bases and V by 6 bases; bases with no gene match: 8. This CDR3 reads CAIRFGGSGGELFF. In DNA, the CDR3 is TGTGCCATCAGGTTTGGCGGGAGTGGCGGGGAGCTGTTTTTT.

This clone was detected once. This chain connects TRBV11-2 to TRBJ2-1, with TRBD2 matching 12 bases. Germline V lookup: CDR1 SGHAT, CDR2 FQNNGV. The CDR3 covers 15 residues. V lost 1 base to trimming and J lost 8 bases; unmatched junction nucleotides: 3. CDR3 bases: TGTGCCAGCAGCTTAGGATCTAGCGGGAGGGATGAGCAGTTCTTC. Amino acid sequence: CASSLGSSGRDEQFF.

The sample holds one count of this clone. The chain uses TRBV7-9 and TRBJ1-2; D possibly corresponds to TRBD1 (6 bases). Germline V gene sequence: CDR1 SEHNR, CDR2 FQNEAQ (reference sequence). The CDR3 has 17 residues. V lost 1 base, J lost 4 bases, and 19 bases lay in between. The CDR3 spells CASSLDLGASSIYGYTF. For the CDR3, the DNA is TGTGCCAGCAGCTTAGATCTGGGGGCTAGTTCAATCTATGGCTACACCTTC.

This chain joins TRBV7-2 and TRBJ1-1; unclear D gene. CDR1 and CDR2 (germline): SGHTA, FQGNSA. V was pared by 1 base and J by 3 bases, with 15 bases between. The CDR3 contains 16 residues. CDR3 coding DNA: TGTGCCAGCAGCTTAGTCGCTCAGAATCGTCACACTGAAGCTTTCTTT. This gives the protein CASSLVAQNRHTEAFF.

The chain has TRBV15 and TRBJ1-1, with 10 bases aligning to TRBD1. V gave up 1 base and J gave up 8 bases; unmatched junction bases: 13. The CDR3 is made up of 17 amino acids. From germline, CDR1 is LNHNV and CDR2 YYDKDF (reference sequence). CDR3 nucleotides: TGTGCCACCAGCAGAGGGCCCTGGGACAGGGGACTTGGGGAAGCTTTCTTT. Encoded protein: CATSRGPWDRGLGEAFF.